This T cell receptor beta chain stems from a study of patients and donors after allogeneic stem cell transplantation (dated by TCRdb to about 2020). Preparation of the library involved RT-PCR. Reads for this sample came from a NextSeq 550. The public reads were quality trimmed at Q25 with fastp and then assembled into clones with MiXCR by TCRdb, keeping productive beta chains. Every distinct CDR3 protein forms one entry, paired with its most common genes and DNA. This sample comprises about a million distinct CDR3 sequences, approximately 19% of them detected only once. Around 5.5% of the sample is in the top ten clones. The CDR3 goes from the cysteine to the phenylalanine over 12 residues. The sequence is cut down to CDR3 DNA, 36 bases in frame from base 1. CDR1 and CDR2 are drawn from the germline V gene (reference sequence): DFQATT, SNEGSKA. V loses 4 bases, J loses 7 bases, and the germline ends lie 13 bases apart.

As regards this clonotype: This receptor's antigen is unknown. Qualities for individual bases were not recorded, and no much larger clone is one base off.

The chain is assembled from TRBV20-1 and TRBJ1-1, with an unclear D gene assignment. Sequencing was carried out using blood, either unsorted or a sorted T cell fraction (not recorded which). This TCR was recovered from a human donor who was either an allogeneic HSCT recipient or a stem cell or donor lymphocyte infusion donor (not recorded which). It is not recorded whose cells these are; they may come from a transplant donor. The CDR3 sequence is CSATTGRGEAFF. The DNA sequence follows: TGCAGTGCTACCACCGGGCGTGGTGAAGCTTTCTTT.